One and the same sample provided the 22 T cell receptor beta chains below, sequenced in a study of shared clonotypes between healthy human individuals. Produced via immunoSEQ multiplex PCR; TCRdb's table is partial and in-frame only. The sample records approximately 2.3 million clones, approximately 93% being singletons. Material for sequencing was naive CD4+ T cells from PBMCs. Subset noted: CD45RA+ positively selected. Source of these receptors: a man aged 18 to 29 in good health. Some clones in this sample may be carry-over from other donors' samples.

The chain uses TRBV7-2 and TRBJ1-3; D not certain. V lost 5 bases and J 11 bases, leaving 16 bases between the germline ends. There are 13 residues in the CDR3. The germline V gene encodes CDR1 SGHTA and CDR2 FQGNSA. The CDR3 nucleotides are TGTGCCAGCAGCCTCGAGGACGGTAATTCCATATATTTT. Translated, it gives CASSLEDGNSIYF.

The chain links TRBV5-4 to TRBJ2-1, with D possibly matching TRBD2 (5 bases). CDR1 and CDR2 (germline): SGHNT, YYREEE (reference sequence). This CDR3 contains 15 residues. The V gene lost 4 bases and the J gene lost 5 bases, with 16 bases spanning the gap. In DNA form, the CDR3 reads TGTGCCAGCAGCCTTCCGGGGTCCGGCAACAATGAGCAGTTCTTC. Translating it yields CASSLPGSGNNEQFF.

V gene TRBV18 combines with J gene TRBJ2-7; 11 bases are a match to TRBD1. The trim removed 5 bases at V and 5 bases at J, leaving 8 bases unmatched. The CDR3 is made up of 15 amino acids. Germline V CDR1 and CDR2: KGHSH, LQKENI. The CDR3 reads CASSTWTGGADEQYF. The CDR3 region has the DNA TGTGCCAGCTCAACCTGGACAGGGGGCGCCGACGAGCAGTACTTC.

The rearrangement uses TRBV10-3 and TRBJ2-1; no firm D call. The V gene lost 3 bases and the J gene lost 7 bases, with 10 bases spanning the gap. CDR1 ENHRY and CDR2 SYGVKD come from the germline V gene. This CDR3 comprises 13 residues. In nucleotides, the CDR3 is TGTGCCATCAGTGATAAAAGGCAGAATGAGCAGTTCTTC. It translates to CAISDKRQNEQFF.

The chain uses TRBV2 and TRBJ2-5; D gene unclear. V was clipped by 3 bases and J by 5 bases, with 7 bases between them. The CDR3 is 12 residues long. The germline V gene encodes CDR1 SNHLY and CDR2 FYNNEI. The CDR3 nucleotides read TGTGCCAGCAGTGAGGGTATGGAGACCCAGTACTTC. Residues: CASSEGMETQYF.

The V call is TRBV5-1, the J call TRBJ1-4; 8 nucleotides align to TRBD1. The V and J ends lost 1 base and 5 bases, in that order; junction bases with no gene match: 4. CDR3 length: 15 amino acids. The V gene's germline CDR1 is SGHRS and CDR2 YFSETQ. CDR3: CASSLQGAKNEKLFF. Here the CDR3 DNA reads TGCGCCAGCAGCTTGCAGGGGGCGAAGAATGAAAAACTGTTTTTT.

The V call is TRBV5-1, the J call TRBJ2-3; D might be TRBD2 (5 bases). Per germline, CDR1 SGHRS and CDR2 YFSETQ. Trimming took 4 bases from V and 5 from J, leaving 8 bases between them. This CDR3 comprises 12 residues. In nucleotides, the CDR3 is TGCGCCAGCAGCGGACTGGGAGATACGCAGTATTTT. As protein: CASSGLGDTQYF.

A single count supports this clone. The chain employs TRBV19 and TRBJ1-5, with 7 bases identical to TRBD1. V shed 3 bases, J shed 4 bases, and the junction held 6 bases outside the gene matches. The germline V gene encodes CDR1 LNHDA and CDR2 SQIVND (reference sequence). The CDR3 totals 15 residues. The CDR3 loop reads CASSIPGTVNQPQHF. The CDR3 DNA reads as TGTGCCAGTAGTATCCCCGGGACAGTTAATCAGCCCCAGCATTTT.

This chain joins TRBV7-2 and TRBJ2-2; possible D gene TRBD1, 5 bases. CDR1 and CDR2 from the germline V gene are SGHTA and FQGNSA. The V and J ends lost 2 bases and 0 bases respectively, with 10 bases between them. The CDR3 is 16 residues long. The CDR3 DNA reads TGTGCCAGCAGCTTATTGGCCAGGGCGAACACCGGGGAGCTGTTTTTT. Translation: CASSLLARANTGELFF.

The chain is built from TRBV28 and TRBJ1-1; the D gene is possibly TRBD1 (5 bases). V lost 3 bases and J lost 3, with 14 bases in between. Germline lookup yields CDR1 MDHEN and CDR2 SYDVKM. The CDR3 spans 15 residues. The CDR3 nucleotides are TGTGCCAGCAGTTTGTCTTTAGGGGACGACACTGAAGCTTTCTTT. Residues: CASSLSLGDDTEAFF.

The rearrangement uses TRBV14 and TRBJ2-6, with D unresolved. V was shortened by 3 bases and J by 1 base, with 10 bases between the two germline ends. Germline V gives CDR1 SGHDN, CDR2 FVKESK. The CDR3 length is 16 residues. The CDR3 sequence: CASSHLRLSGANVLTF. In nucleotides, the CDR3 is TGTGCCAGCAGCCACCTGAGACTTTCTGGGGCCAACGTCCTGACTTTC.

Of note for this clone: Other DNA sequences within the sample encode an identical CDR3. The chain has TRBV5-6 and TRBJ1-4; D is unresolved. From germline, CDR1 is SGHDT and CDR2 YYEEEE. Trimming took 0 bases from V and 3 from J, leaving 6 bases between them. The length of the CDR3 is 14 residues. The CDR3 region is CASSLGQPNEKLFF. DNA for the CDR3: TGTGCCAGCAGCTTGGGCCAGCCTAATGAAAAACTGTTTTTT.

V is TRBV5-1 and J is TRBJ2-1, with D unclear. V lost 0 bases to trimming and J lost 2 bases, with 9 bases between them. The CDR3 runs 15 residues. From germline, CDR1 is SGHRS and CDR2 YFSETQ. CDR3 region: CASSLVSPTYNEQFF. The DNA for the CDR3 is TGCGCCAGCAGCTTGGTTTCGCCTACCTACAATGAGCAGTTCTTC.

The chain is built from TRBV9 and TRBJ2-7; no clear D. The CDR3 loop spans 14 amino acids. Trimming took off 2 bases at V and 4 bases at J, with 13 bases between the two ends. Germline V gene data show CDR1 as SGDLS and CDR2 as YYNGEE. The CDR3 region has the DNA TGTGCCAGCAGCGTCGGGCCAAATTGGTACGAGCAGTACTTC. Translating gives CASSVGPNWYEQYF.

The J gene is TRBJ1-2, the V gene TRBV6-1, with 9 bases fitting TRBD1. Germline CDR1 MNHNS, CDR2 SASEGT. This CDR3 is built from 15 residues. V dropped 1 base and J dropped 8; count of bases not matched to a gene: 8. In nucleotides, the CDR3 is TGTGCCAGCAGTGAAGGCACCCGGGACAGGGAAGGCTACACCTTC. This gives the protein CASSEGTRDREGYTF.

V is TRBV28 and J is TRBJ2-3; 10 nucleotides match TRBD2. Trimming cost V 5 bases and J 1 base; bases outside gene matches: 3. Germline lookup yields CDR1 MDHEN and CDR2 SYDVKM. This CDR3 contains 15 residues. The CDR3 loop is CASSLAGARTDTQYF. The CDR3 DNA follows: TGTGCCAGCAGTCTAGCGGGAGCCCGCACAGATACGCAGTATTTT.

This chain uses TRBV5-1 with TRBJ1-5; D unclear. Between the trimmed V and J ends, which lost 4 bases and 6 bases, there was a span of 17 bases. Germline CDR1 is SGHRS and CDR2 is YFSETQ. The CDR3 sequence is 15 residues long. CDR3 coding DNA: TGCGCCAGCAGCCAAACGGACTCTTATGGTCAGCCCCAGCATTTT. Its protein product is CASSQTDSYGQPQHF.

This clone was seen once. The chain recombines TRBV5-1 with TRBJ2-7, with D perhaps given as TRBD1 or TRBD2 (5 bases each). The germline V and J ends were trimmed by 4 bases and 3 bases, with 17 bases remaining between them. This CDR3 has 15 residues. Per germline, CDR1 SGHRS and CDR2 YFSETQ. CDR3 nucleotides: TGCGCCAGCAGCGCCGGGACGGGCTGGGGCTACGAGCAGTACTTC. Translated, it gives CASSAGTGWGYEQYF.

Notes on this clone: Other DNA variants within this sample encode the same CDR3. The chain is built from TRBV6-5 and TRBJ1-2; a possible D gene is TRBD1 (6 bases). V lost 6 bases and J lost 5, with 13 bases in between. Germline assignment: CDR1 MNHEY and CDR2 SVGAGI. This CDR3 is built from 13 residues. For the CDR3, the DNA is TGTGCCAGCAGCCCCCGGCAGGGGTATGGCTACACCTTC. Its translation: CASSPRQGYGYTF.

The gene calls are TRBV5-1 and TRBJ2-3; a weak D match, TRBD2 (6 bases). The CDR3 contains 15 residues. V was pared by 7 bases and J by 4 bases, with 19 bases between. Germline V gives CDR1 SGHRS, CDR2 YFSETQ. CDR3 residues: CASGLGGTPADTQYF. Written as DNA, the CDR3 is TGCGCCAGCGGTTTAGGCGGGACCCCGGCAGATACGCAGTATTTT.

Note on this clone: The sample holds other DNA sequences that translate to the same CDR3. The chain combines TRBV5-1 with TRBJ2-2; 9 bases are a match to TRBD1. This CDR3 contains 15 residues. V shed 4 bases and J 2 bases; nucleotides not matched to a gene: 3. From germline, CDR1 is SGHRS and CDR2 YFSETQ. CDR3 nucleotides: TGCGCCAGCAGCGAGGGACAGGGAAACACCGGGGAGCTGTTTTTT. Translated, it gives CASSEGQGNTGELFF.

V is TRBV4-1 and J is TRBJ2-5; tentatively, D is TRBD1 (6 bases). Germline V gene data show CDR1 as MGHRA and CDR2 as YSYEKL. The V gene lost 4 bases and the J gene lost 2 bases, with 17 bases spanning the gap. CDR3 length: 16 amino acids. Written as DNA, the CDR3 is TGCGCCAGCAGCCTACAGGGAAGTCTTTCGCAAGAGACCCAGTACTTC. This encodes CASSLQGSLSQETQYF.